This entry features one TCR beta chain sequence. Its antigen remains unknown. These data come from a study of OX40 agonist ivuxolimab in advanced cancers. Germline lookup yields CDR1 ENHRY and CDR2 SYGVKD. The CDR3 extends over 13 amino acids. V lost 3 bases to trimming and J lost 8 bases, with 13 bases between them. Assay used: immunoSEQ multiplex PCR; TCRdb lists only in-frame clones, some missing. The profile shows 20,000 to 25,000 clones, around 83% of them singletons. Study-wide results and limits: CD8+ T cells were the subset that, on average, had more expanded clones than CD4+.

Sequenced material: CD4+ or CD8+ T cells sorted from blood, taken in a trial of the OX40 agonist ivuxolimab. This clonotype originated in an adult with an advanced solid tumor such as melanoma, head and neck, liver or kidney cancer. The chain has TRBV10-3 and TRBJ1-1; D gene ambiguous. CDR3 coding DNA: TGTGCCATCAGTGAACCCGATAGCCGGGAAGCTTTCTTT. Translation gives CAISEPDSREAFF.